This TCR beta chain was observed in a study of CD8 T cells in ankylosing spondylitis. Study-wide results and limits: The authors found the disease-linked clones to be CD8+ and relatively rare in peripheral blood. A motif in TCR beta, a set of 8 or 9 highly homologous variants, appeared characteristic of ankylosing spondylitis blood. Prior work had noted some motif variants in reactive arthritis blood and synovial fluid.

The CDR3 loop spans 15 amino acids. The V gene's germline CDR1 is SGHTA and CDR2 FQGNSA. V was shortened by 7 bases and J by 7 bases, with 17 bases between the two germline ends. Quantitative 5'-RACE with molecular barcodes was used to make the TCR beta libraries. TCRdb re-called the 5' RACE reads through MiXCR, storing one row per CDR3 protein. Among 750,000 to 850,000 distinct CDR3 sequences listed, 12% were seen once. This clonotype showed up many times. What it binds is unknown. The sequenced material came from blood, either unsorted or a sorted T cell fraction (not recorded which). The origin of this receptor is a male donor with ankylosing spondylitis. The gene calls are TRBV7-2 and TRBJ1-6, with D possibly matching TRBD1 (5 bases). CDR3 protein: CASTPPGGSNSPLHF. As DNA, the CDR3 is TGTGCCAGCACCCCGCCGGGGGGATCGAATTCACCCCTCCACTTT. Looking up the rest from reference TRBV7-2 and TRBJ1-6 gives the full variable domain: GAGVSQSPSNKVTEKGKDVELRCDPISGHTALYWYRQSLGQGLEFLIYFQGNSAPDKSGLPSDRFSAERTGGSVSTLTIQRTQQEDSAVYLCASTPPGGSNSPLHFGNGTRLTVT.